Included here is one TCR beta chain sequence, with context. Its antigen is unidentified. This sample was taken from a study of CXCR3-negative and CXCR3-positive naive CD8 T cells. Looking at the study overall: Total TRB output reached about 150 million reads, about 1.5 +/- 0.3 million per library.

Carrying UMI labels, the TRB cDNA libraries were prepared through 5' RACE. TCRdb reprocessed the 5' RACE reads, with one entry per CDR3 protein and no DNA. In all, the sample yields 90,000 to 100,000 distinct CDR3 sequences. The CDR3 runs 13 residues. Germline loops: CDR1 SGHRS, CDR2 YFSETQ. Study-wide findings and caveats: Upon cryopreservation, CXCR3 expression partially decreased, and most assays used fresh PBMCs. For the naive subsets, surface CD5 was similar, and TCR strength was inferred from TRB CDR3 properties.

What was sequenced was naive CXCR3- CD8+ T cells from blood. This sample's subset: CD45RO-CCR7+CD27+CD95- naive CD8+ T cells lacking CXCR3 (TNR3-). The V gene is TRBV5-1, the J gene TRBJ1-2; TCRdb proposes TRBD1, but this gene call is untestable without DNA. The receptor was isolated from a human donor in good health. Some clones in this sample may be carry-over from other donors' samples. CDR3 in amino acids: CASSPQGYRGYTF.